This T cell receptor (beta chain) was documented in a study of blood T cell repertoires in COVID-19. Background on the study: The origin of the acute and convalescent COVID-19 samples was the United States, Italy and Spain.

Generated by immunoSEQ multiplex PCR, the TCRdb table keeps only in-frame clones and is missing some. The sample lists more than 150,000 clones, almost 90% occurring once. Trimming stripped 5 bases from V and 2 bases from J, with 12 bases between. This CDR3 has 14 residues. The germline V gene encodes CDR1 SGHTA and CDR2 FQGTGA. The sequence came from a man aged 50-59 years with acute or convalescent COVID-19. Sequencing input: peripheral blood. V gene TRBV7-3 combines with J gene TRBJ1-2, with unresolved D. The CDR3 here is CASSPHPGNYGYTF. CDR3 in DNA: TGTGCCAGCAGCCCCCATCCGGGAAACTATGGCTACACCTTC.